This T cell receptor beta chain appears in the sequencing data of a study of beta chain features in type 1 diabetes. Study-level findings and limits: High-TCR-expressing cells could be over-represented by cDNA sequencing. A closer apparent resemblance between naive, central memory and Treg TCRB repertoires was seen in patients than in healthy donors. Shortening of TCRB CDR3s, moderate but significant, appeared in all four CD4+ subsets of Type 1 diabetes patients. The VDJ junctions of type 1 diabetes patients carried fewer insertions and more deletions.

About this clone itself: Its matching antigen is unknown.

The V gene end was trimmed by 2 bases and the J gene end by 2 bases; junction bases not matched to a gene: 3. The CDR3 sequence is 15 residues long. The germline CDR1 and CDR2 sequences are ENHRY and SYGVKD. Expressed TCRB transcripts were sequenced because the entire RNA isolate underwent reverse transcription. Using immunoSEQ multiplex PCR, the repertoire was profiled, and TCRdb retains in-frame clones only, with some absent. The sample yields hundreds of thousands of clones, roughly 13% seen once. Sequenced input: naive CD4+ T cells from blood. This TCR was sampled from a man aged 18 to 29 with type 1 diabetes. The chain carries TRBV10-3 and TRBJ2-7; 10 bases are shared with TRBD2. CDR3 region: CAISEKGLAAYEQYF. CDR3 coding DNA: TGTGCCATCAGTGAGAAAGGACTAGCGGCCTACGAGCAGTACTTC.